This passage covers 21 T cell receptor beta chains from one sample sequenced in a study of cytomegalovirus exposure and HLA in healthy donors. PCR primers comprised 60 Vbeta and 13 Jbeta primers. TCRdb keeps only in-frame clones here, not all; method: immunoSEQ multiplex PCR. Of 75,000 or so clones in the sample, around 70% were seen once. Sequencing was performed on PBMCs. Receptors originate from a middle-aged man in good health and CMV-seropositive.

The V gene is TRBV6-6, the J gene TRBJ2-3, with TRBD1 identical over 8 bases. With V trimmed by 6 bases and J by 1 base, 0 bases remained unmatched. This CDR3 has 13 residues. The germline gives CDR1 MNHNY, CDR2 SVGAGI (reference sequence). CDR3: CASRTGGTDTQYF. The CDR3 DNA reads TGTGCCAGCAGGACAGGGGGCACAGATACGCAGTATTTT.

This clone showed up just a few times. The chain combines TRBV29-1 with TRBJ1-1, with D perhaps matching TRBD1 (6 bases). The CDR3 spans 12 residues. Germline CDR1 reads SQVTM; CDR2 reads ANQGSEA. The ends were cut back, 7 bases at V and 1 base at J, with 10 bases in the middle. Here the CDR3 reads CSAMGQNTEAFF. The CDR3 nucleotides read TGCAGCGCGATGGGACAGAACACTGAAGCTTTCTTT. The whole variable domain, remainder taken from reference TRBV29-1 and TRBJ1-1, is SAVISQKPSRDICQRGTSLTIQCQVDSQVTMMFWYRQQPGQSLTLIATANQGSEATYESGFVIDKFPISRPNLTFSTLTVSNMSPEDSSIYLCSAMGQNTEAFFGQGTRLTVV.

The rearrangement joins TRBV7-8 to TRBJ1-1; TRBD1 agrees at 8 bases. With V trimmed by 4 bases and J by 1 base, 2 bases remained unmatched. Per germline, CDR1 SGHVS and CDR2 FQNEAQ. The CDR3 is 14 amino acids. The CDR3 reads CASSWTGSNTEAFF. The CDR3 DNA follows: TGTGCCAGCAGCTGGACAGGGTCGAACACTGAAGCTTTCTTT.

The chain joins TRBV9 to TRBJ2-2; a possible D gene is TRBD1 (5 bases). V lost 3 bases and J 3 bases, leaving 18 bases between the germline ends. The CDR3 is 17 amino acids. From germline, CDR1 is SGDLS and CDR2 YYNGEE. CDR3 nucleotides: TGTGCCAGCAGCGCACCGGTGGGGCGCGAGTACACCGGGGAGCTGTTTTTT. Its protein is CASSAPVGREYTGELFF.

This clone was counted between two and nine times. The V call is TRBV10-3, the J call TRBJ2-1; 8 positions agree with TRBD2. Germline values: CDR1 ENHRY, CDR2 SYGVKD. With V trimmed by 8 bases and J by 6 bases, 15 bases remained unmatched. The CDR3 has 16 residues. CDR3 amino acids: CAIQPTSVPNGNEQFF. The CDR3 DNA is TGTGCCATCCAACCGACTAGCGTCCCGAATGGCAATGAGCAGTTCTTC.

This clone showed up just a few times. The chain carries TRBV29-1 and TRBJ2-5; possibly TRBD1 for D (5 bases). The V gene's germline CDR1 is SQVTM and CDR2 ANQGSEA. V was pared by 3 bases and J by 1 base, with 9 bases between. The CDR3 spans 13 residues. The CDR3 DNA reads as TGCAGCGTTGATGCAGGGTCCCAAGAGACCCAGTACTTC. Residues: CSVDAGSQETQYF. The full variable domain, with the rest looked up from reference TRBV29-1 and TRBJ2-5, is SAVISQKPSRDICQRGTSLTIQCQVDSQVTMMFWYRQQPGQSLTLIATANQGSEATYESGFVIDKFPISRPNLTFSTLTVSNMSPEDSSIYLCSVDAGSQETQYFGPGTRLLVL.

The V and J genes are TRBV20-1 and TRBJ2-4; D possibly corresponds to TRBD2 (5 bases). Germline V CDR1 and CDR2: DFQATT, SNEGSKA (reference sequence). Trimming removed 4 bases from V and 9 bases from J, with 10 bases in between. The CDR3 sequence is 11 residues long. Here the CDR3 reads CSAIRSGIQYF. Here the CDR3 DNA reads TGCAGTGCTATACGGAGCGGCATTCAGTACTTC.

This chain connects TRBV5-1 to TRBJ2-7, with TRBD1 as a possible D gene (5 bases). V dropped 3 bases and J dropped 6 bases, with 10 bases sitting between them. This CDR3 is 12 amino acids long. Per germline, CDR1 SGHRS and CDR2 YFSETQ. In nucleotides, the CDR3 is TGCGCCAGCAGCTCCCAGGGCTGCGAGCAGTACTTC. It specifies CASSSQGCEQYF.

The chain joins TRBV7-9 to TRBJ2-1, with D perhaps matching TRBD1 (6 bases). The CDR3 is made up of 12 amino acids. From germline, CDR1 is SEHNR and CDR2 FQNEAQ (reference sequence). The V and J ends lost 8 bases and 5 bases respectively, with 10 bases between them. Here the CDR3 reads CASHQGNNEQFF. The CDR3 DNA is TGTGCCAGCCACCAGGGGAACAATGAGCAGTTCTTC. Combining the CDR3 with reference TRBV7-9 and TRBJ2-1 gives the whole variable domain DTGVSQNPRHKITKRGQNVTFRCDPISEHNRLYWYRQTLGQGPEFLTYFQNEAQLEKSRLLSDRFSAERPKGSFSTLEIQRTEQGDSAMYLCASHQGNNEQFFGPGTRLTVL.

The chain carries TRBV4-1 and TRBJ2-2; 7 bases are shared with TRBD1. The germline gives CDR1 MGHRA, CDR2 YSYEKL. V lost 2 bases to trimming and J lost 5 bases; unmatched junction nucleotides: 2. The CDR3 runs to 14 residues. The CDR3 bases are TGCGCCAGCAGCCAACAGGGACAGACCGGGGAGCTGTTTTTT. It translates to CASSQQGQTGELFF.

This sequence joins TRBV13 and TRBJ1-3; 11 bases align to TRBD1. The CDR3 consists of 16 residues. Trimming cost V 7 bases and J 1 base; bases outside gene matches: 6. CDR1 and CDR2 (germline): PRHDT, FYEKMQ (reference sequence). DNA for the CDR3: TGTGCCAGCAACAAAGGGACAGGGGGATCTGGAAACACCATATATTTT. This translates into CASNKGTGGSGNTIYF.

V usage is TRBV28 and J usage is TRBJ2-2; 7 bases line up with TRBD2. The CDR3 has 15 residues. Per the germline V gene, CDR1 is MDHEN and CDR2 is SYDVKM. Trimming at V came to 5 bases and at J to 3 bases, leaving 6 bases not matched to a gene. The CDR3 loop reads CASSPGSGDTGELFF. DNA for the CDR3: TGTGCCAGCAGTCCGGGCAGCGGGGACACCGGGGAGCTGTTTTTT.

V and J are TRBV7-2 and TRBJ1-4, with D hard to call. The CDR3 length is 15 residues. Trimming stripped 1 base from V and 5 bases from J, with 11 bases between. Germline loops: CDR1 SGHTA, CDR2 FQGNSA. The CDR3 protein is CASSLERGGNEKLFF. CDR3 DNA sequence: TGTGCCAGCAGCTTAGAGCGGGGTGGGAATGAAAAACTGTTTTTT.

The J gene is TRBJ2-3, the V gene TRBV4-1, with a weak D call TRBD2 (6 bases). V was clipped by 3 bases and J by 0 bases, with 13 bases between them. The CDR3 loop spans 16 amino acids. Germline V lookup: CDR1 MGHRA, CDR2 YSYEKL. CDR3 protein: CASSQSSGSSTDTQYF. The CDR3 nucleotides read TGCGCCAGCAGCCAGTCCAGCGGGTCTAGCACAGATACGCAGTATTTT.

The chain is built from TRBV7-2 and TRBJ2-3; 8 bases agree with TRBD2. Losses at the gene ends were 5 bases for V and 2 bases for J; bases not matched to a gene: 6. This CDR3 comprises 15 residues. The germline gives CDR1 SGHTA, CDR2 FQGNSA. In nucleotides, the CDR3 is TGTGCCAGCAGCCGTGCGGGGGGCTCCACAGATACGCAGTATTTT. Amino acids: CASSRAGGSTDTQYF. Based on the CDR3 plus reference TRBV7-2 and TRBJ2-3, the full variable domain is GAGVSQSPSNKVTEKGKDVELRCDPISGHTALYWYRQSLGQGLEFLIYFQGNSAPDKSGLPSDRFSAERTGGSVSTLTIQRTQQEDSAVYLCASSRAGGSTDTQYFGPGTRLTVL.

This chain uses TRBV28 with TRBJ1-4; 8 bases fit TRBD1. The CDR3 sequence is 14 residues long. V lost 8 bases, J lost 7 bases, and 9 bases stayed unmatched. Germline V gene lookup returns CDR1 MDHEN and CDR2 SYDVKM. CDR3 region: CASGGQGAGEKLFF. The CDR3 DNA sequence: TGTGCCAGCGGAGGGCAGGGGGCGGGTGAAAAACTGTTTTTT.

The chain has TRBV2 and TRBJ1-2; TRBD1 might be the D (6 bases). CDR1 and CDR2 (germline): SNHLY, FYNNEI. V was shortened by 4 bases and J by 2 bases, with 8 bases between the two germline ends. The CDR3 length is 13 residues. CDR3 region: CASSVDSNYGYTF. CDR3 bases: TGTGCCAGCAGTGTGGACAGCAACTATGGCTACACCTTC. Full variable domain (remainder filled in from reference TRBV2 and TRBJ1-2): EPEVTQTPSHQVTQMGQEVILRCVPISNHLYFYWYRQILGQKVEFLVSFYNNEISEKSEIFDDQFSVERPDGSNFTLKIRSTKLEDSAMYFCASSVDSNYGYTFGSGTRLTVV.

The chain carries TRBV2 and TRBJ2-7; tentatively, D is TRBD2 (6 bases). This CDR3 has 14 residues. The V gene's germline CDR1 is SNHLY and CDR2 FYNNEI. V lost 7 bases and J lost 0, with 13 bases in between. CDR3 in DNA: TGTGCCAGCAAGCGGGTCATAAACTCCTACGAGCAGTACTTC. This encodes CASKRVINSYEQYF.

The chain joins TRBV7-3 to TRBJ2-5; 8 bases line up with TRBD2. Per the germline V gene, CDR1 is SGHTA and CDR2 is FQGTGA. CDR3 length: 16 residues. The ends lost 3 bases at V and 4 bases at J; junction bases unmatched: 10. CDR3 bases: TGTGCCAGCAGCTTTTCTGGGCGGGGGGTTTCAGAGACCCAGTACTTC. It yields the protein CASSFSGRGVSETQYF.

The chain couples TRBV19 to TRBJ1-6, with D tentatively TRBD1 (6 bases). There are 13 residues in the CDR3. V lost 4 bases, J lost 10 bases, and 11 bases lay in between. CDR1 LNHDA and CDR2 SQIVND come from the germline V gene (reference sequence). CDR3 bases: TGTGCCAGTAGTAGGGGGCGCGACTCACCCCTCCACTTT. It is translated as CASSRGRDSPLHF.

This clone was observed a single time. The rearrangement links TRBV29-1 to TRBJ2-7; 14 bases map to TRBD2. Germline assignment: CDR1 SQVTM and CDR2 ANQGSEA. This CDR3 region has 14 residues. J gave up 6 bases and V 7 bases, and 8 bases lay outside the gene matches. Here the CDR3 DNA reads TGCAGCGCAGCCGGGACTAGCGGGGGAAGCGAGCAGTACTTC. Its translation is CSAAGTSGGSEQYF.